This T cell receptor (beta chain) originates from a study of identical twins. TCRdb re-analysed the 5' RACE reads in MiXCR, keeping a single row per CDR3 protein. The sample shows about 890,000 distinct CDR3 sequences, 12% of them seen only once. This clonotype occurred a few times. In germline, CDR1 is SNHLY, CDR2 FYNNEI. V dropped 4 bases and J dropped 4 bases, with 17 bases sitting between them. The CDR3 totals 17 residues. This sample also appeared in a second study, on yellow fever vaccine responses in identical twins.

This chain joins TRBV2 and TRBJ2-6; D is undetermined. The sequenced material came from PBMCs. This TCR came from a woman between 18 and 29 years old in good health. The CDR3: CASSAQGRVSGANVLTF. Written as DNA, the CDR3 is TGTGCCAGCAGTGCCCAAGGAAGGGTTTCAGGGGCCAACGTCCTGACTTTC.